Listed below are T cell receptor beta chains from one sample, sequenced in a study of blood T cell repertoires in COVID-19. Assay used: immunoSEQ multiplex PCR; TCRdb lists only in-frame clones, some missing. The top ten clones hold around 1.7% of a sample with some 260,000 clones, just over 85% of them seen once. The sequenced sample was PBMCs or T cells enriched from blood (not recorded which). The receptors were sampled from a middle-aged man who had recovered from COVID-19. Each CDR3 is given without its conserved first and last residue. A D gene is named only where the DNA matches it firmly. Clone size, where shown, is once, few, many, or a class for clones that have expanded.

>TRBD2|TRBJ2-2|TRBV5-5|NA
ASSLVRTRNTGELF
>TRBD1|TRBJ2-2|TRBV27|NA
ASSLHQGAGNTGELF
>TRBD2|TRBJ2-3|TRBV9|NA
ASSVTPWTSGSTDTQY
>TRBD1|TRBJ1-2|TRBV5-1|NA
ASSLGQGGYT
>TRBD1|TRBJ1-1|TRBV5-6|NA
ASSWGQAETEAF
>NA|TRBJ1-6|TRBV19|NA
ASSITGINYSPLH
>TRBD1|TRBJ2-7|TRBV5-5|NA
ASSLAWDRVNEQY
>NA|TRBJ2-7|TRBV28|NA
ASSLEYEQY
>TRBD2|TRBJ2-2|TRBV18|NA
ASSPNQRGGSTGELF
>NA|TRBJ2-3|TRBV19|NA
ASSPRTSTDTQY
>NA|TRBJ2-3|TRBV28|NA
ASTPGGTDTQY
>TRBD1|TRBJ1-2|TRBV28|NA
ASSSPWGQGPLEGYT
>TRBD1|TRBJ1-1|TRBV10-3|NA
AIRDLGQGGTEAF
>NA|TRBJ2-7|TRBV10-3|NA
AISQQALDEQY
>NA|TRBJ1-1|TRBV5-6|NA
ASSPQVNTEAF
>TRBD2|TRBJ2-7|TRBV5-1|NA
ASSLGTSGSLDEQY
>NA|TRBJ2-7|TRBV6-2/TRBV6-3|NA
ASSQGLSREQY
>TRBD1|TRBJ1-4|TRBV19|NA
ASSIGTGGLANEKLF
>TRBD1|TRBJ2-4|TRBV27|NA
ASSLLTGGPAKNIQY
>NA|TRBJ1-6|TRBV19|few
ASRAQGWDSPLH
>TRBD1|TRBJ2-2|TRBV5-1|NA
ASSPGTGMNTGELF
>NA|TRBJ1-6|TRBV4-2|NA
ASRDPGQTNSPLH
>NA|TRBJ2-7|TRBV19|NA
ASSIAFGQSSYEQY
>TRBD1|TRBJ1-2|TRBV4-3|NA
ASSQGTGDFLYGYT
>NA|TRBJ1-1|TRBV21-1|NA
ASSKVQGPPSAEAF
>NA|TRBJ2-5|TRBV3-1/TRBV3-2|NA
ASSQGRGQQETQY
>TRBD1|TRBJ1-1|TRBV11-3|NA
ASSADRVNTEAF
>NA|TRBJ2-4|TRBV30|NA
AWSVRGAKNIQY
>NA|TRBJ1-1|TRBV6-2/TRBV6-3|NA
ASSYWQGEAF
>NA|TRBJ2-7|TRBV7-2|NA
ASSLDPVWAPEQY
>TRBD2|TRBJ2-3|TRBV9|NA
ASSVEGAGMGDTQY
>TRBD1|TRBJ1-3|TRBV9|NA
ASSVDTGSPGGTIY
>TRBD1|TRBJ1-2|TRBV18|NA
ASSPNLAGQGNYGYT
>NA|TRBJ1-2|TRBV27|NA
ASSPTGYGYT
>NA|TRBJ1-1|TRBV10-3|NA
AIREDPSEATEAF
>NA|TRBJ2-7|TRBV7-8|NA
ASSLEVFAGRYEQY
>TRBD1|TRBJ1-6|TRBV14|NA
ASSLGTGGYSPLH
>TRBD2|TRBJ2-1|TRBV4-1|NA
ASSQDGTSGPSYNEQF
>NA|TRBJ1-5|TRBV2|NA
ASSLNQPQH
>NA|TRBJ1-3|TRBV19|once
ASSKTAPGNTIY
>TRBD1|TRBJ1-5|TRBV7-8|NA
ASSLDRVGNQPQH
>TRBD2|TRBJ2-1|TRBV15|NA
ATSREKRGIVVDEQF
>NA|TRBJ2-1|TRBV20-1|NA
SAQIQNEQF
>TRBD1|TRBJ2-3|TRBV19|NA
ASSIGRTGLNTDTQY
>TRBD1|TRBJ2-7|TRBV28|NA
ASSHGQGPKQY
>TRBD2|TRBJ2-7|TRBV4-1|NA
ASSQDTSGGPKSSYEQY
>NA|TRBJ1-2|TRBV25-1|NA
ASSDTGLLLDGYT
>NA|TRBJ2-1|TRBV3-1/TRBV3-2|few
ASSHHRLPSANEQF
>TRBD1|TRBJ1-6|TRBV9|few
ASRPTGQDNSPLH
>NA|TRBJ1-5|TRBV3-1/TRBV3-2|NA
ASSQGAGSNQPQH
>NA|TRBJ1-2|TRBV7-2|NA
ASSPAPGPYGYT
>TRBD2|TRBJ2-7|TRBV2|NA
ASSGGTSGSANEQY
>NA|TRBJ1-1|TRBV6-6|NA
ASSYREFGEAF
>TRBD2|TRBJ2-3|TRBV4-2|once
ASRPSGVTSVQDTQY
>TRBD1|TRBJ2-1|TRBV6-1|NA
ASSEDRGNEQF